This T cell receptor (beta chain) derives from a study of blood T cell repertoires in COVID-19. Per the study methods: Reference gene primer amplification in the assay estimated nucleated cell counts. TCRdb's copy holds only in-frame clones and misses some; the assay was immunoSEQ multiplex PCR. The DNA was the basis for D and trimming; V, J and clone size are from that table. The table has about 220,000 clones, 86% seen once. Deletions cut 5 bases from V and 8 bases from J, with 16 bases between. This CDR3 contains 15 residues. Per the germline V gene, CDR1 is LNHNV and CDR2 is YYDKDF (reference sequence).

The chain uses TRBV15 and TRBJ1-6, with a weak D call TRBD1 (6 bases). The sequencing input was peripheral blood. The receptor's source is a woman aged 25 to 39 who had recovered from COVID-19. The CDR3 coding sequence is TGTGCCACCAGCCGGGCGGGAGGGGGTCATTCACCCCTCCACTTT. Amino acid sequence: CATSRAGGGHSPLHF.